This TCR beta chain was captured in a study of shared clonotypes between healthy human individuals. CD45RO-negative, CCR7-positively selected cells formed the naive CD8 fraction, excluding terminally differentiated effector memory CD45RA+ cells. Original analysis: ImmunoSEQ only sent back junction sequences with no quality scores, so filtering was done differently. Some clones are missing from TCRdb's copy, which holds only in-frame ones; the method was immunoSEQ multiplex PCR. That table furnishes V, J and clone size, whereas the DNA furnished D and trimming. This table has hundreds of thousands of clones, 95% to 97% appearing once. The length of the CDR3 is 13 residues. CDR1 SQVTM and CDR2 ANQGSEA come from the germline V gene. Trimming took off 3 bases at V and 8 bases at J, with 13 bases between the two ends.

The sequenced material came from naive CD8+ T cells sorted from blood. J is TRBJ1-4 and V is TRBV29-1, with D maybe TRBD1 (5 bases). The clonotype comes from a woman between 25 and 40 years old in good health. CDR3 sequence (DNA): TGCAGCGTTGAGACAGAAATGGGAGAAAAACTGTTTTTT. Protein sequence: CSVETEMGEKLFF.